The next 30 T cell receptor beta chains were all read from a single sample in a study of T-cell memory formation after mild COVID-19. From the 5' RACE reads, TCRdb called clonotypes with MiXCR, one entry per CDR3 protein. The data hold tens of thousands of distinct CDR3 sequences, with 16% observed a single time. The specimen sequenced was PBMCs or a T cell subset sorted from them (not recorded which). The receptors here all came from an adult woman who had mild COVID-19 (a few samples of this study predate the infection). Cell type and time point are not known.

This clonotype has more than one count but fewer than ten. This chain uses TRBV7-9 with TRBJ2-7; possible D gene TRBD1, 6 bases. This CDR3 is 16 amino acids long. Germline V gene lookup returns CDR1 SEHNR and CDR2 FQNEAQ (reference sequence). V lost 1 base, J lost 3 bases, and 16 bases lay in between. The CDR3 DNA reads TGTGCCAGCAGCTTAGACGGGACATCCCTTAGCTACGAGCAGTACTTC. Translation gives CASSLDGTSLSYEQYF.

The V call is TRBV7-8, the J call TRBJ1-5; no definite D call. The germline CDR1 and CDR2 sequences are SGHVS and FQNEAQ. The CDR3 contains 15 residues. Trimming took off 1 base at V and 6 bases at J, with 13 bases between the two ends. CDR3: CASSLGGQTTQPQHF. CDR3 DNA: TGTGCCAGCAGCTTAGGAGGGCAGACAACTCAGCCCCAGCATTTT.

By sample share, this clonotype is medium-sized. The rearrangement uses TRBV7-8 and TRBJ2-7, with 7 bases identical to TRBD1. Germline V gives CDR1 SGHVS, CDR2 FQNEAQ. The CDR3 length is 15 residues. Trimming took 4 bases from V and 1 from J; bases not matched to a gene: 7. The CDR3 sequence: CASSYLTGTSYEQYF. The CDR3 DNA is TGTGCCAGCAGCTATTTGACAGGGACATCCTACGAGCAGTACTTC.

The chain joins TRBV5-1 to TRBJ1-1; tentative D call: TRBD1 (5 bases). Between the trimmed V and J ends, which lost 7 bases and 4 bases, there was a span of 14 bases. The CDR3 contains 13 residues. Germline V gives CDR1 SGHRS, CDR2 YFSETQ. CDR3 DNA sequence: TGCGCCAGCCAGACCGGGGACGGCACTGAAGCTTTCTTT. This gives the protein CASQTGDGTEAFF. The full variable domain, in which reference TRBV5-1 and TRBJ1-1 provide the parts outside the CDR3, is KAGVTQTPRYLIKTRGQQVTLSCSPISGHRSVSWYQQTPGQGLQFLFEYFSETQRNKGNFPGRFSGRQFSNSRSEMNVSTLELGDSALYLCASQTGDGTEAFFGQGTRLTVV.

The chain recombines TRBV6-5 with TRBJ2-3; no definite D call. The CDR3 loop spans 17 amino acids. Germline CDR1 MNHEY, CDR2 SVGAGI. Trimming took 2 bases from V and 3 from J, leaving 18 bases between them. CDR3 protein: CASSYVVGSPRTDTQYF. In nucleotides, the CDR3 is TGTGCCAGCAGTTACGTCGTTGGATCCCCGCGGACAGATACGCAGTATTTT.

This clonotype was seen a few times. V usage is TRBV2 and J usage is TRBJ2-3; D call uncertain. The CDR3 consists of 15 residues. Looked up from germline, CDR1 is SNHLY and CDR2 is FYNNEI. V lost 5 bases to trimming and J lost 0 bases, with 12 bases between them. CDR3 nucleotides: TGTGCCAGCAGTTATGTGGGTCTTAGCACAGATACGCAGTATTTT. Its protein product is CASSYVGLSTDTQYF.

This clonotype was counted only a few times. The CDR3 coding sequence is TGTGCCAGCAGCGTGGGACTAGGAGGCGGGGAGCTGTTTTTT. It yields the protein CASSVGLGGGELFF. This chain joins TRBV7-8 and TRBJ2-2, with 8 bases fitting TRBD2. V was pared by 5 bases and J by 7 bases, with 6 bases of the junction left unmatched. This CDR3 has 14 amino acids. Germline-derived CDR1 and CDR2 are SGHVS and FQNEAQ. Based on the CDR3 plus reference TRBV7-8 and TRBJ2-2, the full variable domain is GAGVSQSPRYKVAKRGQDVALRCDPISGHVSLFWYQQALGQGPEFLTYFQNEAQLDKSGLPSDRFFAERPEGSVSTLKIQRTQQEDSAVYLCASSVGLGGGELFFGEGSRLTVL.

DNA for the CDR3: TGTGCCAGCAGCTTCCTAGGGACAGGGGGCTCCTACGAGCAGTACTTC. Its translation: CASSFLGTGGSYEQYF. The rearrangement links TRBV5-6 to TRBJ2-7; TRBD1 aligns across 11 bases. Germline CDR1 and CDR2: SGHDT and YYEEEE. This CDR3 has 16 amino acids. Trimming removed 2 bases from V and 0 bases from J; junction bases left unmatched: 4.

This clonotype was observed a few times. The chain links TRBV5-1 to TRBJ2-1; D remains unclear. Germline V gene lookup returns CDR1 SGHRS and CDR2 YFSETQ. The CDR3 runs 12 residues. The V and J ends lost 2 bases and 4 bases respectively, with 4 bases between them. CDR3 coding DNA: TGCGCCAGCAGCTTACAGTACAATGAGCAGTTCTTC. It specifies CASSLQYNEQFF.

This clonotype rates as medium-sized (0.01 to 0.1%). The chain is built from TRBV2 and TRBJ2-3, with 13 bases aligning to TRBD2. This CDR3 has 19 amino acids. Per the germline V gene, CDR1 is SNHLY and CDR2 is FYNNEI. V was clipped by 7 bases and J by 7 bases; unmatched bases: 20. CDR3 nucleotide sequence: TGTGCCAGCACGAGCAGGACTAGCGGGGGCCCTACAACCTTCAATACGCAGTATTTT. Translated, it gives CASTSRTSGGPTTFNTQYF.

The rearrangement uses TRBV7-9 and TRBJ2-1; 7 bases map to TRBD1. CDR1 and CDR2 (germline): SEHNR, FQNEAQ (reference sequence). After removal of 8 bases from V and 9 bases from J, the junction contained 7 bases not matched to a gene. This CDR3 is built from 12 residues. This CDR3 is CASRRQGGEQFF. Here the CDR3 DNA reads TGTGCCAGCCGGCGACAGGGTGGTGAGCAGTTCTTC.

CDR3 sequence: CASSQLLGTGFFNEQFF. The CDR3, as DNA: TGTGCCAGCAGCCAGCTACTCGGGACAGGGTTTTTCAATGAGCAGTTCTTC. This chain joins TRBV14 and TRBJ2-1, with 9 bases aligning to TRBD1. CDR1 is SGHDN, CDR2 FVKESK, per germline. This CDR3 contains 17 residues. V lost 3 bases and J lost 6; bases outside the gene matches: 12.

This clonotype was seen a few times. The rearrangement links TRBV6-5 to TRBJ1-5; D is uncertain. Deletions cut 2 bases from V and 5 bases from J, with 7 bases between. The V gene's germline CDR1 is MNHEY and CDR2 SVGAGI. The CDR3 totals 13 residues. The CDR3 region has the DNA TGTGCCAGCAGTTACACCGATGATCAGCCCCAGCATTTT. This encodes CASSYTDDQPQHF.

This clonotype turned up a few times. The rearrangement uses TRBV24-1 and TRBJ2-1; TRBD1 aligns across 8 bases. The length of the CDR3 is 16 residues. Trimming removed 3 bases from V and 4 bases from J; junction bases left unmatched: 7. Germline values: CDR1 KGHDR, CDR2 SFDVKD. The CDR3 DNA reads as TGTGCCACCAGTGATCTGGGGACAGGAGAGTACAATGAGCAGTTCTTC. It is translated as CATSDLGTGEYNEQFF.

This clonotype has a handful of counts. The CDR3: CATSGAGEYEQYF. The CDR3 nucleotides read TGTGCCACCAGTGGAGCGGGGGAGTACGAGCAGTACTTC. This rearrangement joins TRBV24-1 to TRBJ2-7; 8 bases are shared with TRBD2. The trim removed 5 bases at V and 4 bases at J, leaving 3 bases unmatched. Looked up from germline, CDR1 is KGHDR and CDR2 is SFDVKD. This CDR3 spans 13 amino acids.

This sequence joins TRBV4-1 and TRBJ2-1, with 9 bases matching TRBD2. CDR3 length: 17 amino acids. With 1 base clipped from V and 6 bases from J, the junction kept 10 bases outside the gene matches. Germline V gives CDR1 MGHRA, CDR2 YSYEKL. CDR3 residues: CASSQAARLAAGNEQFF. The DNA of the CDR3 is TGCGCCAGCAGCCAAGCAGCGAGACTAGCGGCCGGCAATGAGCAGTTCTTC.

This chain joins TRBV4-2 and TRBJ2-7; D is unresolved. Trimming stripped 0 bases from V and 0 bases from J, with 9 bases between. The CDR3 sequence is 15 residues long. Per the germline V gene, CDR1 is LGHNA and CDR2 is YNFKEQ. The CDR3 protein is CASSQDWGTSYEQYF. The CDR3 coding sequence is TGTGCCAGCAGCCAAGACTGGGGTACCTCCTACGAGCAGTACTTC.

This clonotype was detected a few times. The genes are TRBV14 and TRBJ1-2, with 7 bases that match TRBD1. CDR1 SGHDN and CDR2 FVKESK come from the germline V gene. This CDR3 is 15 amino acids long. J was trimmed by 4 bases and V by 0 bases; bases with no gene match: 5. CDR3 sequence reads: CASSQETGRRYGYTF. Here the CDR3 DNA reads TGTGCCAGCAGCCAAGAGACAGGGAGACGCTATGGCTACACCTTC.

This clonotype was seen more than once but under ten times. The CDR3 nucleotides read TGTGCCAGCAGCTTAGCGACTTCCGGACTTCCCCGGGAGTTCTTC. Translation gives CASSLATSGLPREFF. This sequence joins TRBV7-9 and TRBJ2-1, with D perhaps TRBD2 (5 bases). CDR1 SEHNR and CDR2 FQNEAQ come from the germline V gene (reference sequence). This CDR3 has 15 amino acids. V was trimmed by 0 bases and J by 14 bases, leaving 20 bases between them.

This clonotype was recorded a few times. The chain joins TRBV30 to TRBJ1-2, with 7 bases matching TRBD1. The trim removed 5 bases at V and 0 bases at J, leaving 6 bases unmatched. In germline, CDR1 is GTSNPN, CDR2 SVGIG (reference sequence). The CDR3 runs to 14 residues. The CDR3 spells CAWDFGTANYGYTF. The CDR3 DNA sequence: TGTGCCTGGGACTTTGGGACAGCTAACTATGGCTACACCTTC.

The chain uses TRBV4-1 and TRBJ2-7; D gene ambiguous. CDR3 length: 14 amino acids. Germline V gives CDR1 MGHRA, CDR2 YSYEKL. V was shortened by 0 bases and J by 2 bases, with 8 bases between the two germline ends. The CDR3, as DNA: TGCGCCAGCAGCCAAGAATCTGGCACCTACGAGCAGTACTTC. This translates into CASSQESGTYEQYF.

This clonotype turned up a few times. The gene calls are TRBV11-2 and TRBJ2-3; the D gene is possibly TRBD2 (5 bases). Germline CDR1 is SGHAT and CDR2 is FQNNGV. The CDR3 has 14 residues. V lost 5 bases and J 0 bases, leaving 9 bases between the germline ends. As DNA, the CDR3 is TGTGCCAGCAGCCCCCCGGGGAGCACAGATACGCAGTATTTT. Translation: CASSPPGSTDTQYF.

This clonotype was recorded a few times. V usage is TRBV15 and J usage is TRBJ1-6; D call uncertain. The CDR3 contains 12 residues. V lost 5 bases and J lost 7, with 6 bases in between. In germline, CDR1 is LNHNV, CDR2 YYDKDF (reference sequence). For the CDR3, the DNA is TGTGCCACCAGCTCACAAAATTCACCCCTCCACTTT. It specifies CATSSQNSPLHF. The whole variable domain, filled in from reference TRBV15 and TRBJ1-6, reads DAMVIQNPRYQVTQFGKPVTLSCSQTLNHNVMYWYQQKSSQAPKLLFHYYDKDFNNEADTPDNFQSRRPNTSFCFLDIRSPGLGDTAMYLCATSSQNSPLHFGNGTRLTVT.

This clonotype was recorded a few times. An end of the junction differs from the germline gene, which may be a read error. The CDR3 reads CASSLGSYPDTQYF. For the CDR3, the DNA is TGCGCCAGCAGTTTGGGGTCCTACCCCGATACGCAGTATTTT. The V and J genes are TRBV5-1 and TRBJ2-3; D not resolved. CDR1 is SGHRS, CDR2 YFSETQ, per germline. The CDR3 sequence is 14 residues long.

This chain joins TRBV24-1 and TRBJ2-4; 8 bases match TRBD2. V lost 5 bases, J lost 1 base, and 6 bases stayed unmatched. CDR3 length: 16 residues. Per the germline V gene, CDR1 is KGHDR and CDR2 is SFDVKD. The CDR3, as DNA: TGTGCCACCAGTGCCGGGAGGGGTTTGGCCAAAAACATTCAGTACTTC. Encoded protein: CATSAGRGLAKNIQYF.

This clonotype has a handful of counts. This chain joins TRBV4-1 and TRBJ2-7; D possibly corresponds to TRBD1 (5 bases). Trimming left V 0 bases short and J 2 bases short, with 11 bases between. CDR3 size: 15 residues. Germline V lookup: CDR1 MGHRA, CDR2 YSYEKL. CDR3 DNA: TGCGCCAGCAGCCAAGAGGTAGGGGCGCCCTACGAGCAGTACTTC. Translating gives CASSQEVGAPYEQYF.

This clonotype has just a few counts. The chain recombines TRBV5-1 with TRBJ2-3, with D perhaps TRBD2 (5 bases). Germline V lookup: CDR1 SGHRS, CDR2 YFSETQ. Trimming pared 4 bases from V and 0 bases from J, leaving 24 bases between. The CDR3 has 19 amino acids. The CDR3 DNA follows: TGCGCCAGCAGCCCCAGCCTTAGCGCGGCCTCTACTAGCACAGATACGCAGTATTTT. This codes for CASSPSLSAASTSTDTQYF.

CDR3 residues: CASSECTDTQYF. The CDR3 nucleotides are TGTGCCAGCAGCGAGTGCACAGATACGCAGTATTTT. V is TRBV5-5 and J is TRBJ2-3; D is ambiguous. V was clipped by 4 bases and J by 1 base, with 4 bases between them. Per germline, CDR1 SGHKS and CDR2 YYEKEE (reference sequence). CDR3 length: 12 residues. The full variable domain, in which reference TRBV5-5 and TRBJ2-3 provide the parts outside the CDR3, is DAGVTQSPTHLIKTRGQQVTLRCSPISGHKSVSWYQQVLGQGPQFIFQYYEKEERGRGNFPDRFSARQFPNYSSELNVNALLLGDSALYLCASSECTDTQYFGPGTRLTVL.

This clonotype was counted at least ten times. J is TRBJ1-1 and V is TRBV7-2, with a tentative D call TRBD1 (5 bases). Between the trimmed V and J ends, which lost 4 bases and 2 bases, there was a span of 14 bases. CDR3 length: 15 amino acids. Per the germline V gene, CDR1 is SGHTA and CDR2 is FQGNSA. CDR3 protein: CASSWTGTPNTEAFF. Here the CDR3 DNA reads TGTGCCAGCAGCTGGACCGGGACCCCTAACACTGAAGCTTTCTTT.

This clonotype was detected only a few times. V gene TRBV6-5 combines with J gene TRBJ1-1; D possibly corresponds to TRBD1 (6 bases). Deletions cut 0 bases from V and 1 base from J, with 12 bases between. In germline, CDR1 is MNHEY, CDR2 SVGAGI. The CDR3 extends over 16 amino acids. The CDR3 bases are TGTGCCAGCAGTTACTCCTATGGGGGGGCGAACACTGAAGCTTTCTTT. Translating gives CASSYSYGGANTEAFF.